What follows are 9 T cell receptor beta chains derived from one specimen sequenced in a study of blood T cell repertoires in COVID-19. Assay: immunoSEQ multiplex PCR; the TCRdb copy retains only in-frame clones and omits some. This sample has more than 200,000 clones; about 85% occur once, and the top ten carry 1.5% to 2%. The sequencing sample was made of peripheral blood. Every receptor here comes from a man between 70 and 80 years old with acute or convalescent COVID-19.

This clone was counted once. The chain employs TRBV28 and TRBJ2-3, with TRBD2 matching 7 bases. The CDR3 covers 14 residues. The V gene end was trimmed by 3 bases and the J gene end by 4 bases; junction bases not matched to a gene: 4. CDR1 and CDR2 from the germline V gene are MDHEN and SYDVKM. CDR3 DNA sequence: TGTGCCAGCAGTTTGGGAGGGAGCGCAGATACGCAGTATTTT. It encodes CASSLGGSADTQYF.

This chain links TRBV24-1 with TRBJ2-3, with 12 bases aligning to TRBD2. Germline V gene sequence: CDR1 KGHDR, CDR2 SFDVKD. The J segment lost 2 bases and the V segment lost 9 bases, leaving 11 bases of the junction unmatched. The CDR3 loop spans 17 amino acids. The CDR3 loop reads CATSGLAGPLITDTQYF. CDR3 sequence (DNA): TGTGCCACCTCTGGACTAGCGGGACCCCTAATCACAGATACGCAGTATTTT.

This sequence joins TRBV6-2 or TRBV6-3 and TRBJ2-1; 9 nucleotides line up with TRBD2. This CDR3 is 15 amino acids long. The V and J ends lost 2 bases and 10 bases, in that order; junction bases with no gene match: 9. Germline V gene lookup returns CDR1 MNHEY and CDR2 SVGEGT. The CDR3 DNA follows: TGTGCCAGCAGTTACATGGCTAGCGGGACGGGCGAGCAGTTCTTC. As protein: CASSYMASGTGEQFF.

The V and J genes are TRBV3-1 (or the pseudogene TRBV3-2) and TRBJ2-2, with 7 nucleotides matching TRBD2. The germline V gene encodes CDR1 LGHDT and CDR2 YNNKEL (reference sequence). Unmatched junction bases numbered 6, after V lost 4 bases and J lost 1 base. The CDR3 consists of 16 residues. The CDR3 bases are TGTGCCAGCAGCCGGGGCGGGAGATTGAACACCGGGGAGCTGTTTTTT. This codes for CASSRGGRLNTGELFF.

The rearrangement links TRBV30 to TRBJ2-1; 11 bases align to TRBD2. The junction had 16 bases not matched to a gene; V was cut back by 4 bases and J by 8 bases. This CDR3 comprises 17 residues. From germline, CDR1 is GTSNPN and CDR2 SVGIG (reference sequence). In DNA form, the CDR3 reads TGTGCCTGGACCTTAGCGGGGGGGGGCACGGGCGGATATGAGCAGTTCTTC. This translates into CAWTLAGGGTGGYEQFF. Complete variable domain (other parts from reference TRBV30 and TRBJ2-1): SQTIHQWPATLVQPVGSPLSLECTVEGTSNPNLYWYRQAAGRGLQLLFYSVGIGQISSEVPQNLSASRPQDRQFILSSKKLLLSDSGFYLCAWTLAGGGTGGYEQFFGPGTRLTVL.

The gene calls are TRBV10-3 and TRBJ1-2; TRBD1 is a possible D gene (5 bases). Germline V lookup: CDR1 ENHRY, CDR2 SYGVKD. The V end lost 5 bases, the J end lost 3 bases, and 13 bases lay between the germline ends. The length of the CDR3 is 14 residues. This chain's CDR3 is CAISPQGEDYGYTF. The CDR3 nucleotides read TGTGCCATCAGTCCCCAAGGGGAGGACTATGGCTACACCTTC.

CDR3 amino acids: CASSQDNPTVVNTEAFF. DNA of the CDR3: TGTGCCAGCAGCCAAGATAACCCGACAGTCGTGAACACTGAAGCTTTCTTT. This chain links TRBV14 with TRBJ1-1; possibly TRBD1 for D (5 bases). Germline lookup yields CDR1 SGHDN and CDR2 FVKESK. V dropped 0 bases and J dropped 0 bases, with 14 bases sitting between them. This CDR3 has 17 amino acids. Based on the CDR3 plus reference TRBV14 and TRBJ1-1, the full variable domain is EAGVTQFPSHSVIEKGQTVTLRCDPISGHDNLYWYRRVMGKEIKFLLHFVKESKQDESGMPNNRFLAERTGGTYSTLKVQPAELEDSGVYFCASSQDNPTVVNTEAFFGQGTRLTVV.

With regard to this clone: No DNA is shown, since the ends of the CDR3 on it are uncertain; the CDR3 is the one TCRdb lists. The chain links TRBV21-1 to TRBJ2-1; the DNA was not compared with TRBD2, the D call given in the table. TRBV21-1 is designated a pseudogene. Including both end residues, the CDR3 is 18 amino acids long. This CDR3 is CASSKFWASGTSYNEQFF.

V is TRBV7-2 and J is TRBJ2-7; TRBD2 might be the D (5 bases). Germline V gives CDR1 SGHTA, CDR2 FQGNSA. This CDR3 region has 12 residues. With 7 bases removed from V and 6 bases from J, the gap between germline ends came to 13 bases. This CDR3 is CASTDGIVEQYF. CDR3 nucleotide sequence: TGTGCCAGCACCGACGGGATTGTCGAGCAGTACTTC.